This T cell receptor (beta chain) was recorded in a study of graft-versus-host responses after intestinal transplantation. Study background: Grafts that recipients had were multivisceral, liver-intestinal, or isolated intestinal transplants. Overall study results and limits: GvH clones were found in recipient marrow; some appeared first in ileum or blood. The study associated peak circulating GvH clone levels with early post-transplant HvG declines.

The V gene's germline CDR1 is SGDLS and CDR2 YYNGEE. The CDR3 is made up of 16 amino acids. Trimming shortened V by 2 bases and J by 3 bases, and 17 bases separated the two germline ends. Details on this clone: Its target is not known.

Sequenced by immunoSEQ multiplex PCR; TCRdb stores in-frame clones only, minus some. The table records 62,000 or so clones, over 90% of them present only once. The origin of this receptor is a human donor who was the organ donor for an intestinal transplant. The genes are TRBV9 and TRBJ1-2; D might be TRBD1 (6 bases). The material sequenced was unstimulated CD8+ T cells sorted from spleen or lymph node cells, taken before transplant. DNA for the CDR3: TGTGCCAGCAGCGTGAACGCCAGGGGCTGGCACTATGGCTACACCTTC. Translated, it gives CASSVNARGWHYGYTF.